The clone carrying this TCR beta chain has ten or more counts. The antigen is not known. TCR beta CDR3 regions were amplified from RNA. A set of HTBI primers served as the primers for a first-round RT-PCR of the TCR CDR3. TCRdb reprocessed the multiplex PCR reads with MiXCR, giving one entry per CDR3 protein. Of some 400,000 distinct CDR3 sequences listed, approximately 15% are singletons. This record belongs to a study of T cells in Graves' hyperthyroidism and ophthalmopathy. Overall study findings and caveats: The majority of expanded thyroid clonotypes above 0.001 also appeared in blood. Ophthalmopathy, which appeared later, was predicted by the model a median about 6 months before onset.

With V trimmed by 1 base and J by 2 bases, 14 bases remained unmatched. There are 19 residues in the CDR3. Germline lookup yields CDR1 PRHDT and CDR2 FYEKMQ (reference sequence). Sequencing used blood. This clonotype was sampled from a woman aged 55-69 years with Graves' hyperthyroidism. V gene TRBV13 combines with J gene TRBJ2-3; 8 nucleotides match TRBD2. CDR3 protein: CASSLVSREDPNPTDTQYF. DNA of the CDR3: TGTGCCAGCAGCTTAGTCTCGCGGGAGGACCCCAACCCCACAGATACGCAGTATTTT.